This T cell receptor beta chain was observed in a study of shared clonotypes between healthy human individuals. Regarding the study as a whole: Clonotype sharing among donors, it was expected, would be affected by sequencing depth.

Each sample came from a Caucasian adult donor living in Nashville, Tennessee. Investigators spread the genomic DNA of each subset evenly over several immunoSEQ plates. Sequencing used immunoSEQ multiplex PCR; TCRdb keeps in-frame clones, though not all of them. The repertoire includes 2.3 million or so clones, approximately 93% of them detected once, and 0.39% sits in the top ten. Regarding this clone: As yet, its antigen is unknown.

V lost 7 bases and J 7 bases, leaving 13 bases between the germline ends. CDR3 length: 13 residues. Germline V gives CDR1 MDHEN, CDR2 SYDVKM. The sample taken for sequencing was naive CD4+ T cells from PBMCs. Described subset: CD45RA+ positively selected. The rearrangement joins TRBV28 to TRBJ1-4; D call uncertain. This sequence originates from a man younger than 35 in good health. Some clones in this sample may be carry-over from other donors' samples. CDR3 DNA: TGTGCCAGCACCCTCCTGTCCGGTGAAAAACTGTTTTTT. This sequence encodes CASTLLSGEKLFF.